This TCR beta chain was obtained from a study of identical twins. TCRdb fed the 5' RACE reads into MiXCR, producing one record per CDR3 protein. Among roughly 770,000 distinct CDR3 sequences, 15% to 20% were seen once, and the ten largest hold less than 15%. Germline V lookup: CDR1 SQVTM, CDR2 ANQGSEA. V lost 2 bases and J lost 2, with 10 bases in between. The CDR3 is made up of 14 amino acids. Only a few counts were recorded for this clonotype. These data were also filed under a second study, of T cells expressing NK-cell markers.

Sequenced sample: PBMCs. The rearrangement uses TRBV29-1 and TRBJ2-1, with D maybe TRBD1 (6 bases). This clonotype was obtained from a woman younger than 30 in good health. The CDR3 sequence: CSVEWTVTYNEQFF. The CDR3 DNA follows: TGCAGCGTTGAATGGACAGTAACCTACAATGAGCAGTTCTTC.